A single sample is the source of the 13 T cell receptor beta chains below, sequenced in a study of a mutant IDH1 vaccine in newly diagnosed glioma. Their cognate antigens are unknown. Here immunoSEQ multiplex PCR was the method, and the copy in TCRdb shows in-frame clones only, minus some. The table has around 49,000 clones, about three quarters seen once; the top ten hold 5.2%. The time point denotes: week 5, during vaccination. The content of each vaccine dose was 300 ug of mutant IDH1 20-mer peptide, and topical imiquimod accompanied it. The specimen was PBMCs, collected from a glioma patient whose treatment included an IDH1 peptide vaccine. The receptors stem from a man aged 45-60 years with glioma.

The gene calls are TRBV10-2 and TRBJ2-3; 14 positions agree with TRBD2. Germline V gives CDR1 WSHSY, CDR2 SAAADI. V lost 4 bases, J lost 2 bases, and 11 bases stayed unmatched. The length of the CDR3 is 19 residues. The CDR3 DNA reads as TGCGCCAGCAGTGGAAGGACTAGCGGGGGGACACCATTCACAGATACGCAGTATTTT. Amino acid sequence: CASSGRTSGGTPFTDTQYF.

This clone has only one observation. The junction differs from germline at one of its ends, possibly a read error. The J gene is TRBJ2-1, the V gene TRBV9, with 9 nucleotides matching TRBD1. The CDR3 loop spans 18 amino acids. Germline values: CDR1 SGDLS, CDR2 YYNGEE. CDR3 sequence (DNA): TGTGCCAGCAGCGTAACACAGGGGGCAGTCCCCTCCGACAATGAGCAGTTCTTC. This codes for CASSVTQGAVPSDNEQFF. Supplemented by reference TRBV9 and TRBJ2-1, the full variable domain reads DSGVTQTPKHLITATGQRVTLRCSPRSGDLSVYWYQQSLDQGLQFLIQYYNGEERAKGNILERFSAQQFPDLHSELNLSSLELGDSALYFCASSVTQGAVPSDNEQFFGPGTRLTVL.

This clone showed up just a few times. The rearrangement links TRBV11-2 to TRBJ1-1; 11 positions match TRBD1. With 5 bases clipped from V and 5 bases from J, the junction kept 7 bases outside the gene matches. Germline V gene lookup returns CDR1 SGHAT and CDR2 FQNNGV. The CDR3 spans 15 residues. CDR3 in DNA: TGTGCCAGCAGCACTGGACAGGGGGCTACGACTGAAGCTTTCTTT. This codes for CASSTGQGATTEAFF.

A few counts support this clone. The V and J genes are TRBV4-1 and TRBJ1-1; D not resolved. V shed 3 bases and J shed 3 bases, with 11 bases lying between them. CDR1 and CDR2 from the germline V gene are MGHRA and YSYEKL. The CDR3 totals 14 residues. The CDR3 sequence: CASSHPAPDTEAFF. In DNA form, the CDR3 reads TGCGCCAGCAGCCACCCAGCACCTGACACTGAAGCTTTCTTT.

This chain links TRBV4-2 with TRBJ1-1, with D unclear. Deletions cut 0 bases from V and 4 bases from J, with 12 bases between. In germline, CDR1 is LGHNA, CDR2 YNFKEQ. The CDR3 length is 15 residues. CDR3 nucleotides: TGTGCCAGCAGCCAAGATATCCGGTCGGGCACTGAAGCTTTCTTT. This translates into CASSQDIRSGTEAFF.

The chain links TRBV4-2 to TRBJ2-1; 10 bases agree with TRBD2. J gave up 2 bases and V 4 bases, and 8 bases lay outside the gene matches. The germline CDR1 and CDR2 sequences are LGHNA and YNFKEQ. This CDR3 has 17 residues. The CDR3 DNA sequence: TGTGCCAGCAGCCTCGATTTTAGCGGGGGGCCCTACAATGAGCAGTTCTTC. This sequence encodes CASSLDFSGGPYNEQFF.

As DNA, the CDR3 is TGTGCCAGCACCTCGGACAGGGTGGTCACTGAAGCTTTCTTT. Amino acid sequence: CASTSDRVVTEAFF. The genes are TRBV5-4 and TRBJ1-1; 8 nucleotides agree with TRBD1. Germline CDR1 is SGHNT and CDR2 is YYREEE (reference sequence). Unmatched junction bases numbered 8, after V lost 6 bases and J lost 4 bases. This CDR3 is 14 amino acids long. The whole variable domain, filled in from reference TRBV5-4 and TRBJ1-1, reads ETGVTQSPTHLIKTRGQQVTLRCSSQSGHNTVSWYQQALGQGPQFIFQYYREEENGRGNFPPRFSGLQFPNYSSELNVNALELDDSALYLCASTSDRVVTEAFFGQGTRLTVV.

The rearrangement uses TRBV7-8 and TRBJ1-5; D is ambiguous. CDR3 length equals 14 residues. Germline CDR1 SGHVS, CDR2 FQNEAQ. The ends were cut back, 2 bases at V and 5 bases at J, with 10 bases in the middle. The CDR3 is CASSLSTIDQPQHF. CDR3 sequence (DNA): TGTGCCAGCAGCTTATCGACCATAGATCAGCCCCAGCATTTT.

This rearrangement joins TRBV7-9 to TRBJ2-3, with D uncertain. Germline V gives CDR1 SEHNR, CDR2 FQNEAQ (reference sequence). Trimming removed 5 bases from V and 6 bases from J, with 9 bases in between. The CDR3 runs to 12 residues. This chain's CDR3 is CASSRTTDTQYF. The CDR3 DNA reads TGTGCCAGCAGCAGGACCACGGATACGCAGTATTTT. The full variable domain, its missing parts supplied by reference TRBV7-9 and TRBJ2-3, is DTGVSQNPRHKITKRGQNVTFRCDPISEHNRLYWYRQTLGQGPEFLTYFQNEAQLEKSRLLSDRFSAERPKGSFSTLEIQRTEQGDSAMYLCASSRTTDTQYFGPGTRLTVL.

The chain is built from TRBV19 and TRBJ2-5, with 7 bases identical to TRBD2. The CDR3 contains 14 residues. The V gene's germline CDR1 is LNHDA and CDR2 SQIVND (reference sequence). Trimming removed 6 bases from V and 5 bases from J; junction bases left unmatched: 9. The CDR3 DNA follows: TGTGCCAGTAGCACCGCGGGAGCGCTGGAGACCCAGTACTTC. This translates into CASSTAGALETQYF.

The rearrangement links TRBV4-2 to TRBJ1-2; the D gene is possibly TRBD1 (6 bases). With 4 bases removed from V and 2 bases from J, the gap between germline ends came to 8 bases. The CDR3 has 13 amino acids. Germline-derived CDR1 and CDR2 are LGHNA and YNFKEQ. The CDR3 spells CASSPTGNYGYTF. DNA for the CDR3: TGTGCCAGCAGCCCAACAGGGAACTATGGCTACACCTTC.

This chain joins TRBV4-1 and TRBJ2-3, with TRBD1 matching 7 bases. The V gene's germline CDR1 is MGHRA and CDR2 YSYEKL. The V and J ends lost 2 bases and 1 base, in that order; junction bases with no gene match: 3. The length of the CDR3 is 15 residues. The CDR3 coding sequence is TGCGCCAGCAGCCAATCTGGACAGGGCACAGATACGCAGTATTTT. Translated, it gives CASSQSGQGTDTQYF.

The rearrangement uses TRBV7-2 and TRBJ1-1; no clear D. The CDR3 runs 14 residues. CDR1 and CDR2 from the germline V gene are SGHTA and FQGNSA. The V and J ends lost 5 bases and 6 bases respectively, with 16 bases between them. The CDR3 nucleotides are TGTGCCAGCAGCCCGGACCTACAGAGCGCTGAAGCTTTCTTT. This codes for CASSPDLQSAEAFF.